This TCR beta chain is from a study of blood T cells in healthy people across ages. Drawing of peripheral blood yielded 7.5 to 10 milliliters from each donor. Combining a sample-barcoded 5' primer with a J-beta primer mix, a second PCR ran for 7 to 11 cycles. TCRdb independently ran MiXCR on the 5' RACE reads; one entry per CDR3 protein. The sample contains some 1.7 million distinct CDR3 sequences, 28% of which appear only once. After removal of 2 bases from V and 5 bases from J, the junction contained 9 bases not matched to a gene. The CDR3 is 16 amino acids. In germline, CDR1 is MNHNY, CDR2 SVGAGI (reference sequence).

The rearrangement links TRBV6-6 to TRBJ2-4; 7 bases align to TRBD2. The sequence was obtained from a woman aged 25 to 45 in good health. The sequenced material came from blood. The CDR3 loop is CASSYAQGSGENIQYF. CDR3 DNA sequence: TGTGCCAGCAGTTACGCCCAGGGCAGCGGGGAAAACATTCAGTACTTC.